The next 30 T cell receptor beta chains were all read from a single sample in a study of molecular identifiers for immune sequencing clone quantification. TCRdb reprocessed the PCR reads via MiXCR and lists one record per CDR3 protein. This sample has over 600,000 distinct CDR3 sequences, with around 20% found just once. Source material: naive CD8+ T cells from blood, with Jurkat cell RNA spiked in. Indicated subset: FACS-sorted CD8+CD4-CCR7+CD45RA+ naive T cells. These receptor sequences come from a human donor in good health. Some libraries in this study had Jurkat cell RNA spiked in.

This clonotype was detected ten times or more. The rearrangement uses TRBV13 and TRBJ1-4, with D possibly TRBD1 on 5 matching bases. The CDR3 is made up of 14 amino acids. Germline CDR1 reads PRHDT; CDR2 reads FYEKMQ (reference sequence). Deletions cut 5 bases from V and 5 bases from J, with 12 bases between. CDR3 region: CASSVRWGNEKLFF. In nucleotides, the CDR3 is TGTGCCAGCAGCGTCAGATGGGGGAATGAAAAACTGTTTTTT. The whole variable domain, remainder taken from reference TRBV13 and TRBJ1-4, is AAGVIQSPRHLIKEKRETATLKCYPIPRHDTVYWYQQGPGQDPQFLISFYEKMQSDKGSIPDRFSAQQFSDYHSELNMSSLELGDSALYFCASSVRWGNEKLFFGSGTQLSVL.

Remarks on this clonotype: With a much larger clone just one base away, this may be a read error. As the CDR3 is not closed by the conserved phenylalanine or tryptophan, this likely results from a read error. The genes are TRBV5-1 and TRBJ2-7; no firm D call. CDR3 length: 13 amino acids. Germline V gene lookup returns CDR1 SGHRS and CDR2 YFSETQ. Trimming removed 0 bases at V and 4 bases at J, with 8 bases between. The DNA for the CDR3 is TGCGCCAGCAGCTTGGATAGTATTTACGAGCAGTACCTC. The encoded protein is CASSLDSIYEQYL.

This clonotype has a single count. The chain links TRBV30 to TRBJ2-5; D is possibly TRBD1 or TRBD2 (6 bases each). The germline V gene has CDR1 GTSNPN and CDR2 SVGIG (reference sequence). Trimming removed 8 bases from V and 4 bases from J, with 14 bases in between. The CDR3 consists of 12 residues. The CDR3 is CAGGGAGETQYF. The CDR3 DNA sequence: TGTGCCGGGGGCGGGGCGGGAGAGACCCAGTACTTC. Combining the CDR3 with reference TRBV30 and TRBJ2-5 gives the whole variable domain SQTIHQWPATLVQPVGSPLSLECTVEGTSNPNLYWYRQAAGRGLQLLFYSVGIGQISSEVPQNLSASRPQDRQFILSSKKLLLSDSGFYLCAGGGAGETQYFGPGTRLLVL.

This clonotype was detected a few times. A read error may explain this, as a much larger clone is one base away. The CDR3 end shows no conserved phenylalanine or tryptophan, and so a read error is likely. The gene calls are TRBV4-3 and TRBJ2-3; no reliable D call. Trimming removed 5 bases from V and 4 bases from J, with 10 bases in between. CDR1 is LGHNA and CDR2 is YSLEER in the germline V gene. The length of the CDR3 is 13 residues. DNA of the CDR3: TGCGCCAGCAGCGACCGCAAGGCAGATACGCAGTATCTT. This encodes CASSDRKADTQYL.

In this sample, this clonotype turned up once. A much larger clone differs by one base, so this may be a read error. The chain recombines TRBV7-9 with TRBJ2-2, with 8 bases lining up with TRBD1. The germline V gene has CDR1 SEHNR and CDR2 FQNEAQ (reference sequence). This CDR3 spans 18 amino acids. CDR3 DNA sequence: TGTGCCGGCAGCCCCCCACTTGGGACAGGAGTTAACACCGGGGAGCTGTTTTTT. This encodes CAGSPPLGTGVNTGELFF.

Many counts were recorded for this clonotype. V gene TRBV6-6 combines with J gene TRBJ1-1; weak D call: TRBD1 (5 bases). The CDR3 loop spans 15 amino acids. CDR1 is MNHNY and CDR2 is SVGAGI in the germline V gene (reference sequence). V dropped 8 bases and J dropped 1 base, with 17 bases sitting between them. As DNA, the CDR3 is TGTGCCAGCCCAATCGTTCCCGGACAGAACACTGAAGCTTTCTTT. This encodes CASPIVPGQNTEAFF.

CDR3 protein: CASSTARGLLREQFF. The DNA for the CDR3 is TGTGCCAGCAGCACAGCCCGGGGCCTTCTCAGGGAGCAGTTCTTC. The chain has TRBV11-2 and TRBJ2-1; perhaps D is TRBD1 or TRBD2 (5 bases each). This CDR3 has 15 residues. Per germline, CDR1 SGHAT and CDR2 FQNNGV. The V end lost 5 bases, the J end lost 10 bases, and 21 bases lay between the germline ends.

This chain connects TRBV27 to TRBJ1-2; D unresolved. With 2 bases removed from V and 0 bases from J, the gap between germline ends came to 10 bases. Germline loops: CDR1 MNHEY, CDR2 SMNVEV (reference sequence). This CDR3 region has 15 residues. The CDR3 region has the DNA TGTGCCAGCAGTTTAACCCCAGTTACTAACTATGGCTACACCTTC. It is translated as CASSLTPVTNYGYTF.

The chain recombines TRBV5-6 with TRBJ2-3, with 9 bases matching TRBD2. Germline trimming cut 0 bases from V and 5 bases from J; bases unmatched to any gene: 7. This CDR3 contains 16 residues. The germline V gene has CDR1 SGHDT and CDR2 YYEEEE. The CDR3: CASSLGLGGRGDTQYF. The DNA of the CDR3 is TGTGCCAGCAGCTTGGGCCTTGGCGGGAGGGGAGATACGCAGTATTTT.

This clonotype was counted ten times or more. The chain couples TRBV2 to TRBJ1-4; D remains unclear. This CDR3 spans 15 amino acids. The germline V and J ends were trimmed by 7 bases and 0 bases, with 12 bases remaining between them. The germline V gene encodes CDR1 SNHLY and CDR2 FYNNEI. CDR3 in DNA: TGTGCCAGCAACCCCTGGGAGGCAACTAATGAAAAACTGTTTTTT. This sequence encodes CASNPWEATNEKLFF.

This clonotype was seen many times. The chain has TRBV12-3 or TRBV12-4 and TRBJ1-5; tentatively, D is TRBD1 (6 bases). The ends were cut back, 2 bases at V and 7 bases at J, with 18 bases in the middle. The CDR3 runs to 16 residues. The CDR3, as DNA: TGTGCCAGCAGTTTAACTAGGTTGGGGGGCGGCCAGCCCCAGCATTTT. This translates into CASSLTRLGGGQPQHF.

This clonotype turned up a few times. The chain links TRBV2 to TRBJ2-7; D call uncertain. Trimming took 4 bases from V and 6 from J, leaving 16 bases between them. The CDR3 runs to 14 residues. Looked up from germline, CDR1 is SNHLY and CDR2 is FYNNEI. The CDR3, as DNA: TGTGCCAGCAGTGTTTTACGGACGCCCCTCGAGCAGTACTTC. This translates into CASSVLRTPLEQYF.

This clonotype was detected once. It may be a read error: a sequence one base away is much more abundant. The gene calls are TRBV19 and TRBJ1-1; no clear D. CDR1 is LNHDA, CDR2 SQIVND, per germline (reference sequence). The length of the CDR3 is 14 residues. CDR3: CASTIIGGNAEAFF. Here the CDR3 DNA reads TGTGCCAGTACCATTATCGGCGGGAACGCTGAAGCTTTCTTT.

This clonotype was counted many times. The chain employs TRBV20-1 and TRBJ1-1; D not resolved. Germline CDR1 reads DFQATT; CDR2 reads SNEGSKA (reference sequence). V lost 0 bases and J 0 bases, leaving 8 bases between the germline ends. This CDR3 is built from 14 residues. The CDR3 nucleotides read TGCAGTGCTAGAGATTTACAGATGAACACTGAAGCTTTCTTT. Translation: CSARDLQMNTEAFF.

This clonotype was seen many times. CDR3 in amino acids: CSARSWGQGAGEQYF. DNA of the CDR3: TGCAGTGCTAGAAGTTGGGGTCAGGGGGCAGGGGAGCAGTACTTC. The chain couples TRBV20-1 to TRBJ2-7; 8 bases are a match to TRBD1. V gave up 2 bases and J gave up 7 bases; unmatched junction bases: 13. The CDR3 is 15 amino acids. CDR1 is DFQATT and CDR2 is SNEGSKA in the germline V gene (reference sequence).

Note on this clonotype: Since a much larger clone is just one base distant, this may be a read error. The CDR3: CAGSPTDREDETQYF. CDR3 coding DNA: TGTGCCGGCAGCCCTACGGACAGGGAAGACGAGACCCAGTACTTC. The genes are TRBV6-5 and TRBJ2-5; 8 nucleotides match TRBD1. The CDR3 loop spans 15 amino acids. CDR1 is MNHEY and CDR2 is SVGAGI in the germline V gene.

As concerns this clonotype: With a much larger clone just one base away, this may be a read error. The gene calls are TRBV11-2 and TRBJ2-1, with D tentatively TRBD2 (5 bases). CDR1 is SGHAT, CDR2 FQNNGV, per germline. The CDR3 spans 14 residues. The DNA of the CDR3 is TGTGCCAGCAGCTTAGTTGTTAGCGCGGGTGAGCAGCTCTTC. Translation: CASSLVVSAGEQLF. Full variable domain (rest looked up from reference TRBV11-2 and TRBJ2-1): EAGVAQSPRYKIIEKRQSVAFWCNPISGHATLYWYQQILGQGPKLLIQFQNNGVVDDSQLPKDRFSAERLKGVDSTLKIQPAKLEDSAVYLCASSLVVSAGEQLFGPGTRLTVL.

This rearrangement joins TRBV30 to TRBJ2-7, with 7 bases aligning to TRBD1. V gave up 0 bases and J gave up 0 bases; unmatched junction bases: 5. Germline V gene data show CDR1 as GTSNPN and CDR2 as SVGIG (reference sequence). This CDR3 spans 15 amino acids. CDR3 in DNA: TGTGCCTGGAGTGTAGGGACAGTCAGCTCCTACGAGCAGTACTTC. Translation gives CAWSVGTVSSYEQYF.

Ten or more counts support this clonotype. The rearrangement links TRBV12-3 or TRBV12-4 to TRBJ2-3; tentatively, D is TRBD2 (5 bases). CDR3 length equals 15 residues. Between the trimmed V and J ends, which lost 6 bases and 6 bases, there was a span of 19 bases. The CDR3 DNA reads TGTGCCAGCAGCCACGAACTACTAGAGTTTGATACGCAGTATTTT. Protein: CASSHELLEFDTQYF.

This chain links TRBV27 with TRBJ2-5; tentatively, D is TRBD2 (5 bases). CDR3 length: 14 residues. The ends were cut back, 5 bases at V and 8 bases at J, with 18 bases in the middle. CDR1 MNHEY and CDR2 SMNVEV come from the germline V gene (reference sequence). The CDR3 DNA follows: TGTGCCAGCAGTCCCACGGACTCCTTAGATACCCAGTACTTC. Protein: CASSPTDSLDTQYF.

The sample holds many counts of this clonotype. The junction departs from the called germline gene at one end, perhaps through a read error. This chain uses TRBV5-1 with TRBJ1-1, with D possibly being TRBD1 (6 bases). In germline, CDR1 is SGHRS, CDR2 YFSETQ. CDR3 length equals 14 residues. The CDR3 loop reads CASSLGTLNTEAFF. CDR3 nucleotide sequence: TGTGCCAGCAGTTTAGGGACATTGAACACTGAAGCTTTCTTT.

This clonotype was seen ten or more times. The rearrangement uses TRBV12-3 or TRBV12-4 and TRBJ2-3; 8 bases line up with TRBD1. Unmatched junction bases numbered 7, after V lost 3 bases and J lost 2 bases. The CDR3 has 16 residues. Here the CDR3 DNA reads TGTGCCAGCAGTTTCCCCGGGACAGGTAACACAGATACGCAGTATTTT. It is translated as CASSFPGTGNTDTQYF.

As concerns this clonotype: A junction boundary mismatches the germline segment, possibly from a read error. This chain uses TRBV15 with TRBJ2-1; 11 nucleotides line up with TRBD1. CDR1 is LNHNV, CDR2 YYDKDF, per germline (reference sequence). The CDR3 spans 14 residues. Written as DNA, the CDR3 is TGTACCACCAGCAGGGACAGGGGGTACAATGAGCAGTTCTTC. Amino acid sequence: CTTSRDRGYNEQFF.

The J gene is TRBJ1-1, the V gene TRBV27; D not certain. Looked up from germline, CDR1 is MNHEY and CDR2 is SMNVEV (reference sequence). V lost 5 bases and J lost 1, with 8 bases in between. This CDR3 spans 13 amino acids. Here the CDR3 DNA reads TGTGCCAGCAGTATGTCTGAGAACACTGAAGCTTTCTTT. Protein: CASSMSENTEAFF.

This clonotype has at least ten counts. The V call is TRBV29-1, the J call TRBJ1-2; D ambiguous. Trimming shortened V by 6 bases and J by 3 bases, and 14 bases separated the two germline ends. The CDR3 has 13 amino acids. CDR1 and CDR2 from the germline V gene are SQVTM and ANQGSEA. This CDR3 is CSVKVLLDYGYTF. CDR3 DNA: TGCAGCGTCAAGGTACTATTGGACTATGGCTACACCTTC.

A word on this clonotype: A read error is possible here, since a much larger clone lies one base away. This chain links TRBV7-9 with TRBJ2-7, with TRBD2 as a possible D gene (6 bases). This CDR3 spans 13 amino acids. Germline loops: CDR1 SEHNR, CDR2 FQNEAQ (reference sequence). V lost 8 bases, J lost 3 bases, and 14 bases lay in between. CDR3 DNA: TGTGCCAGCGGGTCCGGGACTTTCTACGAGCAGTACTTC. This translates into CASGSGTFYEQYF.

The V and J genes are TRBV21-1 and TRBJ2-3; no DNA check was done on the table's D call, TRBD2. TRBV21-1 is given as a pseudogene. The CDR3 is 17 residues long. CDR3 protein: CASSKDNSGRAEDTQYF. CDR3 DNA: TGTGCCAGCAGCAAAGATAATAGCGGGAGGGCCGAAGATACGCAGTATTTT.

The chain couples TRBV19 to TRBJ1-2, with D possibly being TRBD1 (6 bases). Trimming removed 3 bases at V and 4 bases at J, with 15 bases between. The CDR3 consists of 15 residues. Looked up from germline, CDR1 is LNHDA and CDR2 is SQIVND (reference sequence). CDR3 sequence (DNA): TGTGCCAGTAGTATTTTACAGGGCCGAACCTATGGCTACACCTTC. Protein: CASSILQGRTYGYTF. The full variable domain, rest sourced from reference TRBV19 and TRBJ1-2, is DGGITQSPKYLFRKEGQNVTLSCEQNLNHDAMYWYRQDPGQGLRLIYYSQIVNDFQKGDIAEGYSVSREKKESFPLTVTSAQKNPTAFYLCASSILQGRTYGYTFGSGTRLTVV.

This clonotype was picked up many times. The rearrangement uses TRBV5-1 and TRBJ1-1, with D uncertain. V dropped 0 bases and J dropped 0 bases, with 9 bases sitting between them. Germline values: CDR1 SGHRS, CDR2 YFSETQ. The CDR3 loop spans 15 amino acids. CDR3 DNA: TGCGCCAGCAGCTTGGGGTCGGGGATGAACACTGAAGCTTTCTTT. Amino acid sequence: CASSLGSGMNTEAFF.

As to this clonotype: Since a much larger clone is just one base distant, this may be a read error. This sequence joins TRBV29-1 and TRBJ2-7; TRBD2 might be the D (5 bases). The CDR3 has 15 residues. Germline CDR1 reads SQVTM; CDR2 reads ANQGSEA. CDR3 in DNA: TGCAGCATGAGGGTCCGGGAAGGTGGATCCTACGAGCAGTCCTTC. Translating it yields CSMRVREGGSYEQSF.